This T cell receptor beta chain was obtained from a study of shared T cell receptors in the human thymus. V dropped 1 base and J dropped 6; count of bases not matched to a gene: 11. This CDR3 has 16 residues. The germline gives CDR1 LNHNV, CDR2 YYDKDF (reference sequence). This clone has just one count. The protocol was immunoSEQ multiplex PCR, while the TCRdb copy is restricted to in-frame clones and leaves out a portion. The repertoire includes hundreds of thousands of clones, around 87% of them detected once, and roughly 0.0086% sits in the top ten. The sample was also reused in another study, on human thymus T cells. That work contributes: Corrective surgery for congenital heart defects was being performed on the healthy Finnish infants who served as donors. Thymic tissue was derived from resections collected during corrective heart surgery. It looked as if thymic and blood repertoires used V and J genes in a biased way. Unrelated individuals were reported by related research to share highly overlapping thymic repertoires.

The clonotype comes from a boy under two years old with a congenital heart defect. Material for sequencing was thymocytes. V usage is TRBV15 and J usage is TRBJ2-7, with TRBD1 identical over 8 bases. CDR3 sequence: CATSRVVRTGHCEQYF. The CDR3 DNA reads TGTGCCACCAGCAGAGTGGTGAGGACAGGGCATTGCGAGCAGTACTTC.